These 13 T cell receptor beta chains were sequenced from one sample in a study of cytomegalovirus exposure and HLA in healthy donors (dated by TCRdb to 2015 to 2018). The library was obtained by the immunoSEQ multiplex PCR assay. A mixture of 60 forward primers for TCR Vbeta segments and 13 reverse primers for TCR Jbeta segments was used in the multiplex PCR. The source is immuneACCESS, and TCRdb retained only in-frame sequences with V and J called. Part of the clones is not carried over; for the studies checked, unresolved V genes explain less than half of this, and the remainder is unexplained. The sample table shows about 130,000 clones, and over 60% are seen once. About 13% of the sample belongs to the ten largest clones. Input material: PBMCs. The receptors shown here come from a woman aged 55-69 years in good health and CMV-seropositive.

The gene calls are TRBV6-5 and TRBJ1-2; 8 bases are shared with TRBD1. Germline V gene data show CDR1 as MNHEY and CDR2 as SVGAGI. J lost 5 bases, V lost 3 bases, and 5 bases had no gene match. The CDR3 runs 14 residues. DNA for the CDR3: TGTGCCAGCAGTTATACCGGGACAGGATATGGCTACACCTTC. Encoded protein: CASSYTGTGYGYTF.

Comments on this clone: The sample has other DNA sequences that encode this CDR3 too. This chain joins TRBV7-3 and TRBJ1-5, with TRBD1 identical over 7 bases. The V gene end was trimmed by 5 bases and the J gene end by 7 bases; junction bases not matched to a gene: 5. The CDR3 is 13 amino acids. CDR1 and CDR2 (germline): SGHTA, FQGTGA. The CDR3 nucleotides read TGTGCCAGCAGCCCCGACAGGGACCAGCCCCAGCATTTT. Its protein is CASSPDRDQPQHF.

This clone was observed a handful of times. V gene TRBV30 combines with J gene TRBJ1-1, with 7 bases matching TRBD1. After removal of 4 bases from V and 1 base from J, the junction contained 9 bases not matched to a gene. CDR3 length equals 15 residues. Germline V gene lookup returns CDR1 GTSNPN and CDR2 SVGIG (reference sequence). CDR3 sequence: CAWNQKGARNTEAFF. The DNA of the CDR3 is TGTGCCTGGAACCAGAAGGGGGCGAGGAACACTGAAGCTTTCTTT.

The table lists this clone with a few counts. The rearrangement links TRBV27 to TRBJ1-5; 7 bases match TRBD1. This CDR3 is 15 amino acids long. Germline CDR1 reads MNHEY; CDR2 reads SMNVEV (reference sequence). The trim removed 5 bases at V and 3 bases at J, leaving 7 bases unmatched. Written as DNA, the CDR3 is TGTGCCAGCAGTCCGATCGGACAGGACAATCAGCCCCAGCATTTT. Protein sequence: CASSPIGQDNQPQHF.

The V gene is TRBV2, the J gene TRBJ2-3, with TRBD2 matching over 11 bases. The ends lost 7 bases at V and 5 bases at J; junction bases unmatched: 5. The CDR3 totals 14 residues. From germline, CDR1 is SNHLY and CDR2 FYNNEI. The CDR3 region has the DNA TGTGCCAGCAACCTAGCGGGAGGCGGAGATACGCAGTATTTT. The encoded protein is CASNLAGGGDTQYF.

The V call is TRBV7-2, the J call TRBJ2-3; no clear D gene. The CDR3 is made up of 11 amino acids. Trimming took 6 bases from V and 11 from J, leaving 12 bases between them. CDR1 and CDR2 (germline): SGHTA, FQGNSA. This chain's CDR3 is CASSLLAEQYF. As DNA, the CDR3 is TGTGCCAGCAGTTTACTGGCTGAGCAGTATTTT.

The chain couples TRBV27 to TRBJ2-7; 9 bases agree with TRBD2. Losses at the gene ends were 5 bases for V and 2 bases for J; bases not matched to a gene: 1. CDR1 is MNHEY, CDR2 SMNVEV, per germline (reference sequence). The length of the CDR3 is 13 residues. This CDR3 reads CASSLAGTYEQYF. Written as DNA, the CDR3 is TGTGCCAGCAGTCTAGCGGGGACCTACGAGCAGTACTTC.

The rearrangement joins TRBV11-2 to TRBJ1-5; TRBD1 aligns across 10 bases. CDR1 and CDR2 from the germline V gene are SGHAT and FQNNGV. Losses at the gene ends were 4 bases for V and 2 bases for J; bases not matched to a gene: 2. The CDR3 has 15 residues. The CDR3 loop is CASSWGTGGNQPQHF. The CDR3 DNA reads TGTGCCAGCAGCTGGGGGACAGGGGGCAATCAGCCCCAGCATTTT.

The J gene is TRBJ2-2, the V gene TRBV27; perhaps TRBD1 as D (6 bases). Germline values: CDR1 MNHEY, CDR2 SMNVEV (reference sequence). The CDR3 is made up of 16 amino acids. Trimming pared 1 base from V and 8 bases from J, leaving 17 bases between. The CDR3 is CASSLYLDRTLGELFF. The CDR3 bases are TGTGCCAGCAGTTTATACCTCGACAGGACGTTGGGGGAGCTGTTTTTT.

This chain links TRBV10-3 with TRBJ2-7, with 13 nucleotides matching TRBD2. Trimming took 6 bases from V and 6 from J; bases not matched to a gene: 5. The CDR3 consists of 14 residues. Per the germline V gene, CDR1 is ENHRY and CDR2 is SYGVKD. The CDR3 sequence is CAIRPGLAGLEQYF. CDR3 DNA sequence: TGTGCCATCAGGCCGGGACTAGCGGGACTCGAGCAGTACTTC.

The chain carries TRBV6-5 and TRBJ2-2; 12 bases are shared with TRBD1. In germline, CDR1 is MNHEY, CDR2 SVGAGI. The length of the CDR3 is 15 residues. The V segment lost 7 bases and the J segment 4 bases; nucleotides outside the gene matches: 4. The CDR3 sequence is CASNPGQGATGELFF. The CDR3 DNA follows: TGTGCCAGCAACCCGGGACAGGGGGCCACCGGGGAGCTGTTTTTT.

The chain recombines TRBV5-5 with TRBJ2-1; 10 bases are a match to TRBD1. This CDR3 region has 14 residues. Germline CDR1 and CDR2: SGHKS and YYEKEE (reference sequence). V lost 3 bases, J lost 6 bases, and 3 bases stayed unmatched. DNA of the CDR3: TGTGCCAGCAGCTCGAGGGACAGGGGCAATGAGCAGTTCTTC. Translated: CASSSRDRGNEQFF.

This clone was recorded a few times. This chain uses TRBV7-3 with TRBJ2-7, with 10 bases lining up with TRBD1. The V gene end was trimmed by 6 bases and the J gene end by 3 bases; junction bases not matched to a gene: 5. CDR1 is SGHTA and CDR2 is FQGTGA in the germline V gene. The CDR3 extends over 14 amino acids. The CDR3 bases are TGTGCCAGCAGGGCCGGGACAGGGGACTACGAGCAGTACTTC. Translated, it gives CASRAGTGDYEQYF.